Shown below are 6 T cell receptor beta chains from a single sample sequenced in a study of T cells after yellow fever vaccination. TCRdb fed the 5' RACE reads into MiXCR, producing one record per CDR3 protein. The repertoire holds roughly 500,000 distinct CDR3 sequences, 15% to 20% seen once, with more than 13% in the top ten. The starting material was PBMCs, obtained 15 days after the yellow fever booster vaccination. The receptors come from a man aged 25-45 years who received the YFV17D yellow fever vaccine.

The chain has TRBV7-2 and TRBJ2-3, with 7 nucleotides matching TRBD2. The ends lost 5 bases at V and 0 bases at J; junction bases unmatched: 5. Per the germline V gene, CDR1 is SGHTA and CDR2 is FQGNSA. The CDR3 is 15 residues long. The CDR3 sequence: CASSRMGGSTDTQYF. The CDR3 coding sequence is TGTGCCAGCAGCCGAATGGGGGGGAGCACAGATACGCAGTATTTT.

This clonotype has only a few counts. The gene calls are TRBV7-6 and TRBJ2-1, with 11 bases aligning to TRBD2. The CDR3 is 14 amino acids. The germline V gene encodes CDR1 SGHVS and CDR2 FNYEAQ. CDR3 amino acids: CASTGTSGYNEQFF. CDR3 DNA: TGTGCAAGTACCGGGACTAGCGGTTACAATGAGCAGTTCTTC.

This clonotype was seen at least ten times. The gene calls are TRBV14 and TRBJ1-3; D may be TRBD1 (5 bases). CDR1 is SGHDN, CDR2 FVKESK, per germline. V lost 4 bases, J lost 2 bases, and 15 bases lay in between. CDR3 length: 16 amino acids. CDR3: CASSPWGAGAGNTIYF. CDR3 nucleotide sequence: TGTGCCAGCAGCCCTTGGGGCGCTGGAGCTGGAAACACCATATATTTT. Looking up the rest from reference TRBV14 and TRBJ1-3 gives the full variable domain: EAGVTQFPSHSVIEKGQTVTLRCDPISGHDNLYWYRRVMGKEIKFLLHFVKESKQDESGMPNNRFLAERTGGTYSTLKVQPAELEDSGVYFCASSPWGAGAGNTIYFGEGSWLTVV.

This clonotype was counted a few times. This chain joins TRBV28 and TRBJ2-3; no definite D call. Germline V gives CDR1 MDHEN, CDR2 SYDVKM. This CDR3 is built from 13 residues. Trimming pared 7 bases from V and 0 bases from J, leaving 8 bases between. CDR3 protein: CASIRPSTDTQYF. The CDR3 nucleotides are TGTGCCAGCATACGCCCTAGCACAGATACGCAGTATTTT.

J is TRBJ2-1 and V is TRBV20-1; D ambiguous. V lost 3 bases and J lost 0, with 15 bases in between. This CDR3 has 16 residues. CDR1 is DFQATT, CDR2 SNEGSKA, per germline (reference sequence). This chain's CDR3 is CSARWTTWGSYNEQFF. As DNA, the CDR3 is TGCAGTGCTAGGTGGACCACATGGGGCTCCTACAATGAGCAGTTCTTC.

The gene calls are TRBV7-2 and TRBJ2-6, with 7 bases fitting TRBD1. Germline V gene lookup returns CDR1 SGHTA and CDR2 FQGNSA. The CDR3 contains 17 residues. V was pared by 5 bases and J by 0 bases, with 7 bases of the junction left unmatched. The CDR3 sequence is CASSARDSHSGANVLTF. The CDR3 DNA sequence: TGTGCCAGCAGCGCCCGGGACAGCCACTCTGGGGCCAACGTCCTGACTTTC.